This TCR beta chain was obtained from a study of blood T cells in healthy people across ages. This clonotype has more than one count but fewer than ten. Together with a sample-barcoded 5' primer, a J-beta primer mix was included in a second PCR lasting roughly 6 to 12 cycles. TCRdb re-derived calls from the 5' RACE reads in MiXCR, one entry per CDR3 protein. The sample has almost 1 million distinct CDR3 sequences; roughly half are singletons. The CDR3 loop spans 14 amino acids. V was shortened by 2 bases and J by 4 bases, with 11 bases between the two germline ends. This TCR was sampled from a woman aged 55-75 years in good health. This chain uses TRBV12-3 or TRBV12-4 with TRBJ1-2; D unclear. Sequencing input: blood. For the CDR3, the DNA is TGTGCCAGCAGTTTAAGGAGACTGAGCTATGGCTACACCTTC. Protein sequence: CASSLRRLSYGYTF.